There are many counts of the clone carrying this T cell receptor (beta chain). Documented time point: newly diagnosed GD, antithyroid drugs for less than 3 months. With RNA extracted from PBMCs as input, the TCR library was made. V was cut by 3 bases and J by 2 bases, with 13 bases left in between. Germline V gene data show CDR1 as LNHNV and CDR2 as YYDKDF (reference sequence). This CDR3 spans 15 amino acids. Building of the TCR beta libraries involved iRepertoire HTBI primers and Arm-PCR of CDR3 regions. MiXCR was run by TCRdb on the multiplex PCR reads, yielding one entry per CDR3 protein. The sample consists of 400,000 to 500,000 distinct CDR3 sequences, about 16% of them appearing once. This entry is derived from a study of regulatory T cells in long-lasting Graves disease. These data were also filed under a second study, of T cells in Graves' hyperthyroidism and ophthalmopathy. From that report: Each diagnosis was grounded in clinical symptoms, serum thyroxine and TRAb, thyroid ultrasound, and orbital computed tomography. HTBI primers were the set used in a first-round RT-PCR of the TCR CDR3. Most expanded thyroid clonotypes above 0.001 recurred in blood.

This receptor was taken from a woman aged 25 to 39 with Graves disease. Source: peripheral blood mononuclear cells (PBMCs), taken at new diagnosis, from a patient treated with antithyroid drugs. J is TRBJ2-5 and V is TRBV15; D is possibly TRBD1 (6 bases). CDR3 in amino acids: CATSSGGWRQETQYF. The CDR3 bases are TGTGCCACCAGCAGTGGGGGCTGGCGGCAAGAGACCCAGTACTTC.